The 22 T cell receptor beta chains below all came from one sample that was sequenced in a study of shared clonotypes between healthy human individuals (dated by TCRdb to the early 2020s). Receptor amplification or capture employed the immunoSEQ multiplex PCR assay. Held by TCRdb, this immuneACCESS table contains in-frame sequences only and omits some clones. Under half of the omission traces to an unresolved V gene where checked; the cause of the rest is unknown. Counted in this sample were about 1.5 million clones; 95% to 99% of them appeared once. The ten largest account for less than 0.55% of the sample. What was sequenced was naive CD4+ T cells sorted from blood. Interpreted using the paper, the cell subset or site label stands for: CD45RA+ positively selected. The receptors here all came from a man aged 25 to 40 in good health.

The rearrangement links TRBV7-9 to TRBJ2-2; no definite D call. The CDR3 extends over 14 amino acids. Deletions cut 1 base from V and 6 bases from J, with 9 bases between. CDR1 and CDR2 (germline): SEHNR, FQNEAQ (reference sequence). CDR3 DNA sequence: TGTGCCAGCAGCTTAGTGTCGTGGTCCGGGGAGCTGTTTTTT. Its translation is CASSLVSWSGELFF.

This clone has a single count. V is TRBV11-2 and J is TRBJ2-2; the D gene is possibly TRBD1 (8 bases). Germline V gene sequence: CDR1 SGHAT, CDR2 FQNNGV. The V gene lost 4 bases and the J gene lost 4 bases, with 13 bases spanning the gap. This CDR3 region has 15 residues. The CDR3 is CASSSDREGTGELFF. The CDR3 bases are TGTGCCAGCAGCTCGGACAGGGAGGGCACCGGGGAGCTGTTTTTT.

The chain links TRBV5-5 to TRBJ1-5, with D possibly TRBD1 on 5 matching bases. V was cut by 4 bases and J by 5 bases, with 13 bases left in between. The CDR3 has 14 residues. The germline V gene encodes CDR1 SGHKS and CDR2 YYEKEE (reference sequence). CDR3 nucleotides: TGTGCCAGCAGCCCCCAGGGTTTTGATCAGCCCCAGCATTTT. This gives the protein CASSPQGFDQPQHF.

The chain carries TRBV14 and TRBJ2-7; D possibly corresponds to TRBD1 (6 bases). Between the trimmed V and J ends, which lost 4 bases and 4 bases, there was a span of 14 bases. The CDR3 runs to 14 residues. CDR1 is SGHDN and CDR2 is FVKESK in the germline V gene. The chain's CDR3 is CASSRGGQSYEQYF. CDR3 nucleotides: TGTGCCAGCAGCCGCGGCGGACAGTCTTACGAGCAGTACTTC.

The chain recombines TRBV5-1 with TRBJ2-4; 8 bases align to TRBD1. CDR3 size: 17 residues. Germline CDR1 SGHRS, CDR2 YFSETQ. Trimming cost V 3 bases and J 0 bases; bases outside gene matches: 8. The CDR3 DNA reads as TGCGCCAGCAGCTCAGGACAGGGAACTTTAGCCAAAAACATTCAGTACTTC. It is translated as CASSSGQGTLAKNIQYF.

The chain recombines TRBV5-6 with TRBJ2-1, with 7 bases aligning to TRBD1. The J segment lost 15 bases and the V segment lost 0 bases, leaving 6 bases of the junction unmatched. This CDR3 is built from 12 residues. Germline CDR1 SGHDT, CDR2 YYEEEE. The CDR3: CASSLDRGFPFF. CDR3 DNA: TGTGCCAGCAGCTTGGACAGGGGATTTCCGTTCTTC.

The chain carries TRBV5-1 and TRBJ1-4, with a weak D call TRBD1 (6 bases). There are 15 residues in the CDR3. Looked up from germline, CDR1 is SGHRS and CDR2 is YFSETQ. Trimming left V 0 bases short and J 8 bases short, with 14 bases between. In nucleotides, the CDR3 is TGCGCCAGCAGCTTGGTGGGGGGGCGTCGGGAAAAACTGTTTTTT. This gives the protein CASSLVGGRREKLFF.

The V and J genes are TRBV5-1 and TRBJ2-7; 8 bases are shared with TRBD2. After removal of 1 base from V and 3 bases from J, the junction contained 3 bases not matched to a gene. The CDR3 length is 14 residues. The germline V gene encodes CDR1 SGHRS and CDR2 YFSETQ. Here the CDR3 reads CASSLREGRYEQYF. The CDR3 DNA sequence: TGCGCCAGCAGCTTGCGGGAGGGCCGCTACGAGCAGTACTTC. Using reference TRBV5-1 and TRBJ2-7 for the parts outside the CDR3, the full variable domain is KAGVTQTPRYLIKTRGQQVTLSCSPISGHRSVSWYQQTPGQGLQFLFEYFSETQRNKGNFPGRFSGRQFSNSRSEMNVSTLELGDSALYLCASSLREGRYEQYFGPGTRLTVT.

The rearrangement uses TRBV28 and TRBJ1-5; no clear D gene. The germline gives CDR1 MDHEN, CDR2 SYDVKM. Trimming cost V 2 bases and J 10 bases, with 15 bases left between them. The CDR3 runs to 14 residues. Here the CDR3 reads CASSLPGSHRPQHF. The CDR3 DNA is TGTGCCAGCAGTTTACCGGGTAGCCATCGCCCCCAGCATTTT.

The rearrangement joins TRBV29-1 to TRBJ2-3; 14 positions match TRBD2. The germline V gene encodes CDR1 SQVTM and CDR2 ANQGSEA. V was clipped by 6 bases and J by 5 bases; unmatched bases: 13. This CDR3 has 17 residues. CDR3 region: CSVRLAGGPGGRDTQYF. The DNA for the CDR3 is TGCAGCGTCCGACTAGCGGGAGGGCCAGGGGGAAGAGATACGCAGTATTTT.

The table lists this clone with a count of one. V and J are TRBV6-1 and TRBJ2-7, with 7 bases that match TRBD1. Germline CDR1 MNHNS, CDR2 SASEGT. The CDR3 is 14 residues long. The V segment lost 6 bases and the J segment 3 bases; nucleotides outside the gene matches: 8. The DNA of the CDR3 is TGTGCCAGCAGCGTCATGGGACAGATCTACGAGCAGTACTTC. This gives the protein CASSVMGQIYEQYF.

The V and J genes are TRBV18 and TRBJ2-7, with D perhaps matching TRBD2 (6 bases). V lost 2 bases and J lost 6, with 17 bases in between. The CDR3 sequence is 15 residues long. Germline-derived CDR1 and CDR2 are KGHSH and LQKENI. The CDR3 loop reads CASSPEAGSISEQYF. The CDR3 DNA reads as TGTGCCAGCTCACCAGAGGCCGGGAGTATTTCCGAGCAGTACTTC.

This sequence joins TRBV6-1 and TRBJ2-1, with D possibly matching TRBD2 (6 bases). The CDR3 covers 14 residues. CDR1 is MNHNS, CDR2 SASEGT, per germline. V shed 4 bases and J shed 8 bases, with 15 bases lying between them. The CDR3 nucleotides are TGTGCCAGCAGTGGGGGACTCACTGGGGATGAGCAGTTCTTC. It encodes CASSGGLTGDEQFF.

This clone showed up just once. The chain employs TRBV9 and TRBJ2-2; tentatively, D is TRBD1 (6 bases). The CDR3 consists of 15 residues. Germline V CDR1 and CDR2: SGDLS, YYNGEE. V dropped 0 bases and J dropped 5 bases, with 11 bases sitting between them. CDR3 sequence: CASSVVPGETGELFF. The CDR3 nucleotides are TGTGCCAGCAGCGTAGTTCCAGGGGAGACCGGGGAGCTGTTTTTT.

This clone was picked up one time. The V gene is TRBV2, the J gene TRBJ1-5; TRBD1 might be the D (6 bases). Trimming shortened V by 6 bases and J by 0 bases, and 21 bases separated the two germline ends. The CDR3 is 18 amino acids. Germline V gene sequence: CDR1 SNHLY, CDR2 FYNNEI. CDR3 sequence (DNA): TGTGCCAGCAGAGCGACAGGTGGCTGGGGTATTAGCAATCAGCCCCAGCATTTT. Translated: CASRATGGWGISNQPQHF.

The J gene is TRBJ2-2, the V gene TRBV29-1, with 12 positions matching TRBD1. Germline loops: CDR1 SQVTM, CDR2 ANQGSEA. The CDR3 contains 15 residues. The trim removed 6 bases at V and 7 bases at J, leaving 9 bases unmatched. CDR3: CSVPGTGGGFGELFF. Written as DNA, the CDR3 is TGCAGCGTCCCCGGGACAGGGGGCGGCTTCGGGGAGCTGTTTTTT.

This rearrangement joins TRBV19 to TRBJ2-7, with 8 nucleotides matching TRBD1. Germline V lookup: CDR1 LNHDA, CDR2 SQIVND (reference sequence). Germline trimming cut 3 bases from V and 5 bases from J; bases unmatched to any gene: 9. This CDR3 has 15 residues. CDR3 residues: CASSIRTGSGDEQYF. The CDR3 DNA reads TGTGCCAGTAGTATTCGGACAGGGTCGGGCGACGAGCAGTACTTC.

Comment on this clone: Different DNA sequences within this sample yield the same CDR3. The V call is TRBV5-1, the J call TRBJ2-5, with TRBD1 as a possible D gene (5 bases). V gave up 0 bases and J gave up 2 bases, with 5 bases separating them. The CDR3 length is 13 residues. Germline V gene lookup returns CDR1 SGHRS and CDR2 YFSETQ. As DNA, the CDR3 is TGCGCCAGCAGCTTGGACAGGCAAGAGACCCAGTACTTC. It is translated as CASSLDRQETQYF.

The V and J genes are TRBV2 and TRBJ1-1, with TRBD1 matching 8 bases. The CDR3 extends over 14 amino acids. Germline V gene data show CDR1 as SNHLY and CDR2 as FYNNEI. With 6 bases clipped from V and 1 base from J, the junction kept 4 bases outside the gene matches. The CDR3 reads CASSLDRANTEAFF. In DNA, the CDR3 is TGTGCCAGCAGCCTGGACAGGGCGAACACTGAAGCTTTCTTT.

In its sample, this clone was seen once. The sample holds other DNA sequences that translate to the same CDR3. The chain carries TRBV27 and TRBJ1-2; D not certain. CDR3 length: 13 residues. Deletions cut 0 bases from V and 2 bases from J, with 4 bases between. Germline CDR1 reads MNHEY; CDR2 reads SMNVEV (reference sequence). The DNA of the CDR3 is TGTGCCAGCAGTTTATCGGGGAACTATGGCTACACCTTC. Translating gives CASSLSGNYGYTF.

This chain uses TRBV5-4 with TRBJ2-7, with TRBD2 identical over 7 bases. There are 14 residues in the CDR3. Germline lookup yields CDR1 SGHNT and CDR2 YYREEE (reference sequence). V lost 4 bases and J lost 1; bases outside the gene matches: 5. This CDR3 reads CASSLPGGSYEQYF. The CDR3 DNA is TGTGCCAGCAGCCTTCCGGGAGGTTCCTACGAGCAGTACTTC.

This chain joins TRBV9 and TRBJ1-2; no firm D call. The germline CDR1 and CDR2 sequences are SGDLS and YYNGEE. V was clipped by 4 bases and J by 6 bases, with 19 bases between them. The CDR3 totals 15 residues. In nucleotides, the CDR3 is TGTGCCAGCAGCTCCGAGGGCGTGCTAGGGAATGGCTACACCTTC. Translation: CASSSEGVLGNGYTF.